The rows below give T cell receptor beta chains drawn from one sample of a study of T cell repertoires in cytomegalovirus infection. These TCRs' antigens remain unknown. TCRdb processed the reads anew with MiXCR; each CDR3 protein has one entry. The sample lists 75,000 to 100,000 distinct CDR3 sequences, about half seen once, with about 92% in the top ten. The sample here was CD8+ T cells from cultured PBMCs, taken from culture after CMV antigen stimulation. These receptor sequences come from a human donor in good health (CMV status not recorded). Some clones in this sample may be carry-over from other donors' samples. CDR3s include the opening cysteine and the closing phenylalanine or tryptophan. The D gene is left open where the match is weak. Size is omitted from some rows. Given values are once, few, many or a class for expanded clones.

abundance	v_gene	d_gene	j_gene	CDR3aa	CDR3nt
.	TRBV6-5	.	TRBJ1-3	CASFPRSSGNTIYF	TGTGCCAGCTTCCCTCGGAGCTCTGGAAACACCATATATTTT
.	TRBV5-5	.	TRBJ1-2	CASSFRQATNYGYTF	TGTGCCAGCAGTTTCCGACAGGCTACCAACTATGGCTACACCTTC
.	TRBV10-3	.	TRBJ2-5	CTISGAGDSLGTQYF	TGTACCATCAGTGGCGCCGGGGACTCTTTGGGGACCCAGTACTTC
.	TRBV19	TRBD1	TRBJ1-1	CASSTRTGVKAEAFF	TGTGCCAGTAGTACCCGGACAGGGGTTAAGGCTGAAGCTTTCTTT
.	TRBV7-4	.	TRBJ1-1	CASSLGSGDARDEAFF	TGTGCCAGCAGCTTAGGTAGCGGCGATGCCCGGGATGAAGCTTTCTTT
.	TRBV6-2/TRBV6-3	.	TRBJ2-1	CASSWPYNEQFF	TGTGCCAGCAGTTGGCCGTACAATGAGCAGTTCTTC
.	TRBV29-1	.	TRBJ2-7	CSVGGTGTLREQYF	TGCAGCGTTGGAGGGACGGGGACGCTTAGGGAGCAGTACTTC
few	TRBV7-3	.	TRBJ2-2	CASSEGHTNTGELFF	TGTGCCAGCAGCGAGGGACATACGAACACCGGGGAGCTGTTTTTT
.	TRBV19	.	TRBJ2-4	CASSSVGGGGRNIQYF	TGTGCCAGTAGTAGTGTTGGCGGAGGGGGCAGGAACATTCAGTACTTC
.	TRBV6-1	.	TRBJ2-5	CASGQGRVSQETQYF	TGTGCCAGTGGGCAGGGCAGGGTCTCCCAAGAGACCCAGTACTTC
.	TRBV23-1	TRBD1	TRBJ2-4	CASRAFGTALAPKNIQYF	TGCGCCAGCAGAGCGTTTGGGACAGCTTTAGCTCCCAAAAACATTCAGTACTTC
.	TRBV28	.	TRBJ2-3	CASNRGSTDTQYF	TGTGCCAGCAATAGGGGAAGCACAGATACGCAGTATTTT
.	TRBV7-9	TRBD2	TRBJ2-5	CASSLPAGGPLKETQYF	TGTGCCAGCAGTCTCCCCGCGGGGGGACCCCTAAAAGAGACCCAGTACTTC
few	TRBV12-3/TRBV12-4	.	TRBJ1-5	CASSLEWADRPPQHF	TGTGCCAGCAGTTTAGAATGGGCAGACCGCCCGCCCCAGCATTTT
few	TRBV12-3/TRBV12-4	TRBD1	TRBJ2-7	CASSPQGVTYEQYF	TGTGCCAGCAGCCCTCAGGGGGTGACCTACGAGCAGTACTTC
.	TRBV28	TRBD1	TRBJ2-7	CASNFRGQGPSEQYF	TGTGCCAGCAACTTCCGTGGACAGGGCCCCTCCGAGCAGTACTTC
few	TRBV7-4	.	TRBJ1-5	CASSFSRGRSNQPQHF	TGTGCCAGCAGCTTCAGCCGGGGCCGTAGCAATCAGCCCCAGCATTTT
.	TRBV11-2	TRBD2	TRBJ2-1	CASSPNNQRGDLYNEQFF	TGTGCCAGCAGCCCCAATAACCAGCGGGGGGATCTATACAATGAGCAGTTCTTC
.	TRBV7-3	.	TRBJ2-5	CASSSSETQYF	TGTGCCAGCAGCTCCTCAGAGACCCAGTACTTC
.	TRBV7-8	TRBD2	TRBJ2-7	CASSHGLAGPYEQYF	TGTGCCAGCAGCCACGGACTAGCGGGCCCCTACGAGCAGTACTTC
.	TRBV7-8	.	TRBJ1-2	CASSLAAGEYGYTF	TGTGCCAGCAGCTTAGCGGCAGGGGAGTATGGCTACACCTTC
.	TRBV19	.	TRBJ1-1	CASSMRDGAMNTEAFF	TGTGCCAGTAGTATGAGGGATGGGGCCATGAACACTGAAGCTTTCTTT
.	TRBV12-5	.	TRBJ1-2	CASGFLRPGYTF	TGTGCTAGTGGTTTCCTGCGCCCGGGCTACACCTTC
.	TRBV7-2	.	TRBJ2-7	CASSPTRASPPREQYF	TGTGCCAGCAGTCCGACCCGGGCCTCTCCCCCTCGTGAGCAGTACTTC
few	TRBV7-6	TRBD2	TRBJ2-1	CASSESGRYDEQFF	TGTGCCAGCAGCGAAAGCGGGAGATATGATGAGCAGTTCTTC
.	TRBV27	.	TRBJ2-1	CASTTPGRDNEQFF	TGTGCCAGCACCACGCCAGGGCGAGACAATGAGCAGTTCTTC
.	TRBV7-3	.	TRBJ1-1	CASSLNPGLNTEAFF	TGTGCCAGCAGCTTAAACCCGGGGTTGAACACTGAAGCTTTCTTT
.	TRBV2	.	TRBJ2-2	CASSVVTGTANTGELFF	TGTGCCAGCAGTGTGGTTACCGGGACGGCGAACACCGGGGAGCTGTTTTTT
many	TRBV11-2	.	TRBJ1-1	CASSLDVPDTEAFF	TGTGCCAGCAGCCTCGACGTACCGGACACTGAAGCTTTCTTT
many	TRBV4-1	.	TRBJ2-1	CASGGWDGRDSYNEQFF	TGCGCCAGCGGTGGATGGGACGGGAGAGACTCCTACAATGAGCAGTTCTTC
few	TRBV29-1	TRBD2	TRBJ2-3	CSDSGTSSTDTQYF	TGCAGCGACTCCGGGACTAGCAGCACAGATACGCAGTATTTT
.	TRBV6-5	.	TRBJ2-7	CASSYSAGSSYEQYF	TGTGCCAGCAGTTACTCGGCCGGGAGCTCCTACGAGCAGTACTTC
few	TRBV7-9	.	TRBJ1-2	CASSRGTSVNTF	TGTGCCAGCAGCCGAGGGACAAGCGTCAACACCTTC
.	TRBV11-2	TRBD2	TRBJ2-5	CASSPHRSGGVKETQYF	TGTGCCAGCAGCCCACACAGGAGCGGGGGGGTTAAAGAGACCCAGTACTTC
few	TRBV7-9	TRBD1	TRBJ1-1	CASSLAGGNINTEAFF	TGTGCCAGCAGCTTAGCAGGGGGCAACATAAACACTGAAGCTTTCTTT
few	TRBV7-6	TRBD2	TRBJ2-1	CASSSGLAEGNEQFF	TGTGCCAGCAGCTCGGGACTAGCGGAGGGGAATGAGCAGTTCTTC
.	TRBV6-1	TRBD2	TRBJ2-1	CASSEANTSGGRRNEQFF	TGTGCCAGCAGTGAAGCGAATACTAGCGGGGGGCGAAGGAATGAGCAGTTCTTC
.	TRBV6-5	TRBD1	TRBJ1-2	CASSLTGTGDYGYTF	TGTGCCAGCAGTTTGACCGGGACAGGGGACTATGGCTACACCTTC
few	TRBV7-3	.	TRBJ2-1	CASSFYKRSDEQFF	TGTGCCAGCAGCTTTTACAAGCGGTCGGATGAGCAGTTCTTC
.	TRBV7-6	TRBD2	TRBJ2-3	CASSQLSRGLEEDTQYF	TGTGCCAGCAGCCAATTATCCAGGGGACTAGAAGAAGATACGCAGTATTTT
.	TRBV7-2	.	TRBJ2-7	CASSSRGAGSHYEQYF	TGTGCCAGCAGCTCTCGTGGTGCGGGTTCTCACTACGAGCAGTACTTC